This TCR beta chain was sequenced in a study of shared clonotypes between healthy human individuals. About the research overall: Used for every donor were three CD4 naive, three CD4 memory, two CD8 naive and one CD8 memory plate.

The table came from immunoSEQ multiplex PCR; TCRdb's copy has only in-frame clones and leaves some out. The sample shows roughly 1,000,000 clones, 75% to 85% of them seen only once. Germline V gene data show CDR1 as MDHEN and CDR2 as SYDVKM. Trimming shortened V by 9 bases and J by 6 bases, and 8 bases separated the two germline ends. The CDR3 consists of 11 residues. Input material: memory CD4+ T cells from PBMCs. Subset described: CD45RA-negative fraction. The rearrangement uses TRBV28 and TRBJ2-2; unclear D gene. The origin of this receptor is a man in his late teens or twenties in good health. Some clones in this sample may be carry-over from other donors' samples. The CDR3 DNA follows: TGTGCCAGTAAGGATGCCGGGGAGCTGTTTTTT. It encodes CASKDAGELFF.